This TCR beta chain was identified during a study of OX40 agonist ivuxolimab in advanced cancers. Study in general: An agonistic anti-OX40 (CD134) antibody, ivuxolimab, was used to treat the patients. Study-wide results and limits: Averaged across samples, CD8+ T cells carried more expanded clones than CD4+ did.

Method: immunoSEQ multiplex PCR; TCRdb's copy keeps in-frame clones and lacks some. The repertoire holds around 68,000 clones, with around 90% as singletons. Notes on this clone: The antigen remains undetermined.

Per germline, CDR1 MGHRA and CDR2 YSYEKL. V was pared by 3 bases and J by 0 bases, with 1 base of the junction left unmatched. CDR3 length: 16 amino acids. This chain joins TRBV4-1 and TRBJ2-2; 10 bases agree with TRBD1. This specimen consisted of CD4+ or CD8+ T cells sorted from blood, obtained in a trial of the OX40 agonist ivuxolimab. This receptor was taken from an adult with an advanced solid tumor such as melanoma, head and neck, liver or kidney cancer. DNA for the CDR3: TGCGCCAGCAGCCAGGGGACAGGGGCGAACACCGGGGAGCTGTTTTTT. Translated: CASSQGTGANTGELFF.